This T cell receptor (beta chain) was documented in a study of cytomegalovirus exposure and HLA in healthy donors. For the study at large: Later, an analysis reported that the 120 or so validation repertoires had used the same platform as the approximately 690 first-cohort repertoires.

Profiled with immunoSEQ multiplex PCR; TCRdb holds only in-frame clones, not every one. This table holds about 110,000 clones, more than 90% found once. Germline loops: CDR1 GTSNPN, CDR2 SVGIG (reference sequence). This CDR3 has 14 residues. V was trimmed by 2 bases and J by 0 bases, leaving 5 bases between them. This clone has just one count. Sample: PBMCs. V usage is TRBV30 and J usage is TRBJ2-6, with D uncertain. The receptor was derived from a woman in her late teens or twenties in good health and CMV-seronegative. The CDR3 region has the DNA TGTGCCTGGAGTTGGAGCTCTGGGGCCAACGTCCTGACTTTC. This codes for CAWSWSSGANVLTF. Combining the CDR3 with reference TRBV30 and TRBJ2-6 gives the whole variable domain SQTIHQWPATLVQPVGSPLSLECTVEGTSNPNLYWYRQAAGRGLQLLFYSVGIGQISSEVPQNLSASRPQDRQFILSSKKLLLSDSGFYLCAWSWSSGANVLTFGAGSRLTVL.